Presented here are 4 T cell receptor beta chains from one specimen sequenced in a study of T cells after yellow fever vaccination. TCRdb processed the 5' RACE reads anew with MiXCR; each CDR3 protein has one entry. Among 150,000 or so distinct CDR3 sequences, under 7.5% were seen once, and the ten largest hold under 3%. Sample: CD4+ T cells sorted from PBMCs, taken around 5 days after the first yellow fever vaccination. These receptors originate from a man between 18 and 29 years old who received the YFV17D yellow fever vaccine.

At least ten counts were recorded for this clonotype. J is TRBJ2-1 and V is TRBV11-2; D is possibly TRBD1 (6 bases). This CDR3 has 16 amino acids. Trimming shortened V by 4 bases and J by 12 bases, and 25 bases separated the two germline ends. CDR1 is SGHAT and CDR2 is FQNNGV in the germline V gene. The CDR3 nucleotides read TGTGCCAGCAGCTCGGCCGGGACATCAACCGGTCGGGGGCAGTTCTTC. Its protein is CASSSAGTSTGRGQFF.

The CDR3 nucleotides read TGTGCCAGCAGCCCCCAGATCCGCGGTAACTATGGCTACACCTTC. Protein product: CASSPQIRGNYGYTF. The chain carries TRBV9 and TRBJ1-2; D is ambiguous. This CDR3 comprises 15 residues. Trimming left V 4 bases short and J 1 base short, with 14 bases between. Germline CDR1 is SGDLS and CDR2 is YYNGEE.

This clonotype was observed many times. The chain uses TRBV18 and TRBJ1-1; D is possibly TRBD1 (6 bases). Per germline, CDR1 KGHSH and CDR2 LQKENI. V dropped 1 base and J dropped 2 bases, with 14 bases sitting between them. The CDR3 is 16 amino acids. As DNA, the CDR3 is TGTGCCAGCTCACCACAAACAGGGCTGGGTAACACTGAAGCTTTCTTT. Amino acid sequence: CASSPQTGLGNTEAFF.

This clonotype appeared a few times. This chain joins TRBV6-2 or TRBV6-3 and TRBJ1-1, with TRBD1 identical over 7 bases. The CDR3 spans 14 residues. Trimming removed 3 bases from V and 3 bases from J; junction bases left unmatched: 4. The germline CDR1 and CDR2 sequences are MNHEY and SVGEGT. The CDR3 is CASSYSGGDTEAFF. The CDR3 DNA reads TGTGCCAGCAGTTATTCAGGGGGGGACACTGAAGCTTTCTTT.